This T cell receptor (beta chain) was profiled in a study of technical replicates of blood from a few donors. Libraries were prepared by immunoSEQ multiplex PCR; TCRdb keeps only in-frame clonotypes and omits some of them. The repertoire includes 95,000 to 100,000 clones, nearly 96% of them detected once, and roughly 0.21% sits in the top ten. The CDR3 totals 15 residues. Looked up from germline, CDR1 is MNHEY and CDR2 is SVGAGI. The V and J ends lost 2 bases and 4 bases respectively, with 12 bases between them. V gene TRBV6-5 combines with J gene TRBJ2-1; possibly TRBD2 for D (6 bases). The TCR comes from a human donor in good health. The sequenced sample was T cells isolated from PBMCs. Here the CDR3 reads CASSYAGTLYNEQFF. The CDR3 DNA reads TGTGCCAGCAGTTACGCGGGAACTCTTTACAATGAGCAGTTCTTC.